Listed here are 20 T cell receptor beta chains from one sample, sequenced in a study of blood T cell repertoires in COVID-19. TCRdb keeps only in-frame clones here, not all; method: immunoSEQ multiplex PCR. The sample shows fewer than 150,000 clones, less than 85% of them seen only once. Specimen: peripheral blood. These receptors were collected from a human donor in a cohort sampled during active COVID-19.

The sample holds one count of this clone. The V call is TRBV7-9, the J call TRBJ2-5; D perhaps matches TRBD1 (6 bases). The V end lost 0 bases, the J end lost 4 bases, and 15 bases lay between the germline ends. This CDR3 region has 16 residues. Per germline, CDR1 SEHNR and CDR2 FQNEAQ (reference sequence). The CDR3 here is CASSLAAGVVGETQYF. In DNA, the CDR3 is TGTGCCAGCAGCTTAGCGGCAGGGGTTGTTGGAGAGACCCAGTACTTC.

The chain joins TRBV15 to TRBJ1-5; TRBD1 matches at 7 bases. This CDR3 is 15 amino acids long. Germline V CDR1 and CDR2: LNHNV, YYDKDF (reference sequence). V shed 0 bases, J shed 5 bases, and the junction held 4 bases outside the gene matches. The CDR3 DNA reads TGTGCCACCAGCAGAGAACAGGGGACCTATCAGCCCCAGCATTTT. Protein: CATSREQGTYQPQHF. Variable domain in full (rest from reference TRBV15 and TRBJ1-5): DAMVIQNPRYQVTQFGKPVTLSCSQTLNHNVMYWYQQKSSQAPKLLFHYYDKDFNNEADTPDNFQSRRPNTSFCFLDIRSPGLGDTAMYLCATSREQGTYQPQHFGDGTRLSIL.

This chain links TRBV10-3 with TRBJ1-1; TRBD1 agrees at 9 bases. J lost 6 bases, V lost 3 bases, and 5 bases had no gene match. The CDR3 covers 14 residues. CDR1 is ENHRY and CDR2 is SYGVKD in the germline V gene. This CDR3 is CAISDRDRVAEAFF. The CDR3 DNA is TGTGCCATCAGTGATAGGGACAGGGTAGCTGAAGCTTTCTTT.

The chain employs TRBV12-3 or TRBV12-4 and TRBJ1-5, with 8 bases aligning to TRBD1. There are 13 residues in the CDR3. Trimming took 8 bases from V and 3 from J; bases not matched to a gene: 3. CDR3 in DNA: TGTGCCAGCGGACAGGGTAACAATCAGCCCCAGCATTTT. Encoded protein: CASGQGNNQPQHF.

The chain joins TRBV5-1 to TRBJ2-7; 7 bases map to TRBD1. Germline CDR1 reads SGHRS; CDR2 reads YFSETQ. The J segment lost 2 bases and the V segment lost 4 bases, leaving 9 bases of the junction unmatched. This CDR3 has 15 residues. CDR3 bases: TGCGCCAGCAGCGCACCCCGACAGGGCCCCTACGAGCAGTACTTC. It codes for CASSAPRQGPYEQYF.

The rearrangement links TRBV6-5 to TRBJ2-2; 9 bases align to TRBD1. Germline CDR1 reads MNHEY; CDR2 reads SVGAGI. The length of the CDR3 is 14 residues. Trimming cost V 6 bases and J 4 bases; bases outside gene matches: 3. The CDR3 region has the DNA TGTGCCAGCAGGACAGGGGGACGCACCGGGGAGCTGTTTTTT. Translated, it gives CASRTGGRTGELFF.

Remarks on this clone: The CDR3 does not end in the conserved phenylalanine or tryptophan, so this is likely a read error. No DNA is shown, since the ends of the CDR3 on it are uncertain; the CDR3 is the one TCRdb lists. The CDR3 here is CASRLAGGPHPQG. The chain joins TRBV5-1 to TRBJ2-3; the listed D gene, TRBD2, was not tested against the DNA. Germline V gene sequence: CDR1 SGHRS, CDR2 YFSETQ. The CDR3 spans 13 residues, counting both ends.

The chain is built from TRBV5-1 and TRBJ2-3; perhaps TRBD1 as D (5 bases). The CDR3 runs to 14 residues. Trimming pared 1 base from V and 5 bases from J, leaving 11 bases between. Germline lookup yields CDR1 SGHRS and CDR2 YFSETQ. CDR3 region: CASSLLGVQDTQYF. DNA of the CDR3: TGCGCCAGCAGCTTGTTAGGGGTTCAAGATACGCAGTATTTT.

The chain has TRBV15 and TRBJ2-7, with a possible D match to TRBD2 (5 bases). The germline V gene has CDR1 LNHNV and CDR2 YYDKDF (reference sequence). This CDR3 is 15 amino acids long. Trimming left V 0 bases short and J 1 base short, with 10 bases between. The CDR3 region is CATSRDFRGSYEQYF. The CDR3 DNA reads TGTGCCACCAGCAGAGATTTCCGAGGGTCCTACGAGCAGTACTTC.

The chain couples TRBV5-1 to TRBJ1-1, with D tentatively TRBD1 (6 bases). The length of the CDR3 is 15 residues. Between the trimmed V and J ends, which lost 0 bases and 1 base, there was a span of 10 bases. CDR1 SGHRS and CDR2 YFSETQ come from the germline V gene. CDR3 in amino acids: CASSLVAGANTEAFF. The CDR3 coding sequence is TGCGCCAGCAGCTTGGTAGCAGGGGCGAACACTGAAGCTTTCTTT.

The genes are TRBV21-1 and TRBJ2-5; the table gives TRBD2 as D, unverified against the DNA. TRBV21-1 is designated a pseudogene. The CDR3 runs 17 residues. CDR3 in DNA: TGTGCCACCCAGCATGCCGGACTAGCGGGGGGGCTAGAGACCCAGTACTTC. Encoded protein: CATQHAGLAGGLETQYF.

The chain uses TRBV5-1 and TRBJ2-7, with a tentative D call TRBD2 (7 bases). V was cut by 5 bases and J by 6 bases, with 21 bases left in between. The germline CDR1 and CDR2 sequences are SGHRS and YFSETQ. The CDR3 totals 15 residues. This CDR3 is CASSWGGPGSGEQYF. The CDR3 DNA is TGCGCCAGCAGTTGGGGGGGGCCAGGGTCAGGCGAGCAGTACTTC. The variable domain in full, completed from reference TRBV5-1 and TRBJ2-7, reads KAGVTQTPRYLIKTRGQQVTLSCSPISGHRSVSWYQQTPGQGLQFLFEYFSETQRNKGNFPGRFSGRQFSNSRSEMNVSTLELGDSALYLCASSWGGPGSGEQYFGPGTRLTVT.

This chain uses TRBV5-1 with TRBJ2-3; 14 bases line up with TRBD2. The CDR3 is made up of 16 amino acids. Germline values: CDR1 SGHRS, CDR2 YFSETQ. V lost 3 bases, J lost 2 bases, and 2 bases stayed unmatched. CDR3 amino acids: CASSSGLAGDTDTQYF. CDR3 nucleotides: TGCGCCAGCAGCTCGGGACTAGCGGGGGACACAGATACGCAGTATTTT. Based on the CDR3 plus reference TRBV5-1 and TRBJ2-3, the full variable domain is KAGVTQTPRYLIKTRGQQVTLSCSPISGHRSVSWYQQTPGQGLQFLFEYFSETQRNKGNFPGRFSGRQFSNSRSEMNVSTLELGDSALYLCASSSGLAGDTDTQYFGPGTRLTVL.

This rearrangement joins TRBV21-1 to TRBJ1-5; TRBD1, as called in the table, went unchecked against the DNA. TRBV21-1 is termed a pseudogene. CDR3 length equals 14 residues. The CDR3 spells CASSMRQFNQPQHF. CDR3 DNA: TGTGCCAGCAGCATGAGACAGTTCAATCAGCCCCAGCATTTT.

The chain employs TRBV12-3 or TRBV12-4 and TRBJ2-3; TRBD2 matches 10 bases. The V segment lost 6 bases and the J segment 15 bases; nucleotides outside the gene matches: 6. This CDR3 has 11 residues. The CDR3 DNA follows: TGTGCCAGCAGGGGTACTAGCGGGGTTTATTTT. Its protein product is CASRGTSGVYF.

The chain links TRBV10-3 to TRBJ2-2; no definite D call. CDR1 is ENHRY and CDR2 is SYGVKD in the germline V gene. V was cut by 3 bases and J by 7 bases, with 15 bases left in between. The CDR3 contains 15 residues. CDR3 DNA sequence: TGTGCCATCAGTGACTCGGCCATTAGCTACGGGGAGCTGTTTTTT. It encodes CAISDSAISYGELFF.

This clone was picked up a small number of times. The chain joins TRBV7-8 to TRBJ2-7; 12 bases are shared with TRBD2. Trimming cost V 5 bases and J 6 bases; bases outside gene matches: 8. The CDR3 contains 15 residues. Per the germline V gene, CDR1 is SGHVS and CDR2 is FQNEAQ. The CDR3 is CASSTLAGGQGEQYF. Here the CDR3 DNA reads TGTGCCAGCAGCACCCTAGCGGGGGGGCAGGGCGAGCAGTACTTC.

The CDR3 spells CASSPDRGLVGHTEAFF. The CDR3 DNA reads TGTGCCAGCAGCCCGGACAGGGGGCTCGTAGGGCACACTGAAGCTTTCTTT. The chain employs TRBV5-6 and TRBJ1-1; 11 nucleotides line up with TRBD1. V lost 4 bases and J lost 3; bases outside the gene matches: 11. Germline-derived CDR1 and CDR2 are SGHDT and YYEEEE. The CDR3 runs to 17 residues.

The chain recombines TRBV4-2 with TRBJ2-5; the match to TRBD2 covers 10 bases. Germline-derived CDR1 and CDR2 are LGHNA and YNFKEQ. This CDR3 spans 20 amino acids. The junction had 17 bases not matched to a gene; V was cut back by 0 bases and J by 4 bases. The CDR3 loop reads CASSQDLIVVSGGLLETQYF. The CDR3 DNA is TGTGCCAGCAGCCAAGATTTAATCGTGGTTAGCGGGGGGCTTTTAGAGACCCAGTACTTC.

Note on this clone: The sample contains more than one DNA sequence encoding this CDR3. This sequence joins TRBV7-3 and TRBJ2-3; the D gene is possibly TRBD2 (6 bases). There are 13 residues in the CDR3. Germline values: CDR1 SGHTA, CDR2 FQGTGA. Trimming took off 3 bases at V and 2 bases at J, with 6 bases between the two ends. In DNA, the CDR3 is TGTGCCAGCAGCTTGGACTACACAGATACGCAGTATTTT. This codes for CASSLDYTDTQYF.